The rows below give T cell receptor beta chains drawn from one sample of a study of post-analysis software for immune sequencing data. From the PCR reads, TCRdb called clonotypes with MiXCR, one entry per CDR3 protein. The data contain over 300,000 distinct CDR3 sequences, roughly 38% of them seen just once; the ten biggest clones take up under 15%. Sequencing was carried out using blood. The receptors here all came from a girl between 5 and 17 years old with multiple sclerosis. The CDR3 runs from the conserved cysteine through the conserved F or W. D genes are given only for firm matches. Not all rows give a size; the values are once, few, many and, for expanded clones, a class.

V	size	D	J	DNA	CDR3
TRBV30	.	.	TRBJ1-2	TGTGCCTGGAGTACGGGGGGAAACTATGGCTACACCTTC	CAWSTGGNYGYTF
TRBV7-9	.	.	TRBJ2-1	TGTGCCAGCAGCATCCGGGTCCGGGACGATGAGCAGTTCTTC	CASSIRVRDDEQFF
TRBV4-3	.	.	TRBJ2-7	TGCGCCAGCAGCCAGGGGACCACACGCTACGAGCAGTACTTC	CASSQGTTRYEQYF
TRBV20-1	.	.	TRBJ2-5	TGCAGTGCCCGGCGGGCAGGGCGGGATGAGACCCAGTACTTC	CSARRAGRDETQYF
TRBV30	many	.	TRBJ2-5	TGTGCCTGGAGTACCAGGGCAGAGGTAGAGCAGTACTTC	CAWSTRAEVEQYF
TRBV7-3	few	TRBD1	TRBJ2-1	TGTGCCAGCAGCGAATACAGGGGCCCCCTCTCAAGCTCCTACAATGAGCAGTTCTTC	CASSEYRGPLSSSYNEQFF
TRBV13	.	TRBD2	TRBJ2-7	TGTGCCAGCAGCCGCGGGGGAAACTCCTACGAGCAGTACTTC	CASSRGGNSYEQYF
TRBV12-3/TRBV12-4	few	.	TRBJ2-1	TGTGCCAGCAGTGCCTCTGGCTTCGGCTCCTACAATGAGCAGTTCTTC	CASSASGFGSYNEQFF
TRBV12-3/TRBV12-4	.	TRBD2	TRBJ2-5	TGTGCCAGCAGCAATAGCGGGGGTGGCACGGAGACCCAGTACTTC	CASSNSGGGTETQYF
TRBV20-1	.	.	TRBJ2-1	TGCAGTGCTAGCCGGGACCACACCTACAATGAGCAGTTCTTC	CSASRDHTYNEQFF
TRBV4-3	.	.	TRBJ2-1	TGCGCCAGCAGCCAAGAAGCGCAGGGGGGAGTATTTGAGCAGTTCTTC	CASSQEAQGGVFEQFF
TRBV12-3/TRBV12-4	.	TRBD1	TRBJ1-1	TGTGCCAGCAGTCAGGGGGGGTTTGACGCTGAAGCTTTCTTT	CASSQGGFDAEAFF
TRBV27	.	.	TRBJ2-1	TGTGCCAGCAGTTTAGTGACACTTCCTTACAATGAGCAGTTCTTC	CASSLVTLPYNEQFF
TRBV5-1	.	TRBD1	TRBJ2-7	TGCGCCAGCAGCCTCGGGACAGGGGACGTCTACGAGCAGTACTTT	CASSLGTGDVYEQYF
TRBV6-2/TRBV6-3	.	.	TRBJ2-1	TGTGCCAGCAGTTACAAAGGACTCCAATACCGAAATGAGCAGTTCTTC	CASSYKGLQYRNEQFF
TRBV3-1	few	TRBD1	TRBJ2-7	TGTGCCAGCAGCCAAGTCACAGGGGACGAGCAGTACTTC	CASSQVTGDEQYF
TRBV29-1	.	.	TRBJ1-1	TGCAGCGGGACTGACAGATACACTGAAGCTTTCTTT	CSGTDRYTEAFF
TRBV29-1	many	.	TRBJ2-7	TGCAGCGTTACCTTTGATGGCCGACTCTCCTACGAGCAGTACTTC	CSVTFDGRLSYEQYF
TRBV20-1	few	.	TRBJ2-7	TGCAGTGCTAGAGGTCTCCGGGACACCTCCTACGAGCAGTACTTC	CSARGLRDTSYEQYF
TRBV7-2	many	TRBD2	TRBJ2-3	TGTGCCAGCAGCTTGGCTAGCGGGGGTTTTTTGGCCGATACGCAGTATTTT	CASSLASGGFLADTQYF
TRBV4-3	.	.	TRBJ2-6	TGCGCCAGCAGCCAAGAAATGGCGAGGGCTAAATGGGGGAGGGCCAACGTCCTGACTTTC	CASSQEMARAKWGRANVLTF
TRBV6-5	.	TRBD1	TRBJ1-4	TGTGCCAGCAGCCCCCTCGACAGGGCGGGAATTGAAAAACCGTTTTTT	CASSPLDRAGIEKPFF
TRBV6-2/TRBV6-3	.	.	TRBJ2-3	TGTGCCAGCAGTTACGAAAGCGGGACAGGCACAGATACGCAGTATTTT	CASSYESGTGTDTQYF
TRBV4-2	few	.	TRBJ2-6	TGTGCCAGCAGCCAAGAGGGACCGGGGGCCAACGTCCTGACTTTC	CASSQEGPGANVLTF
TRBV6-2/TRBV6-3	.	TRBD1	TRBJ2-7	TGTGCCAGCAGTTACTCCGGGACAGGGGGTAACGGCGAGCAGTACTTC	CASSYSGTGGNGEQYF
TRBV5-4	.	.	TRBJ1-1	TGTGCCAGCAGTAGGCAAGTGAACACTGAAGCTTTCTTT	CASSRQVNTEAFF
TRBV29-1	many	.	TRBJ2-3	TGCAGCGTTGAATACAGAGAGGAACAGTATTTT	CSVEYREEQYF
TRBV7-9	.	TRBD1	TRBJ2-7	TGTGCCAGCAGCCCCAGACAGGGGGCAAATGGCGAGCAGTACTTC	CASSPRQGANGEQYF
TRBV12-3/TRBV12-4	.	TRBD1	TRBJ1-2	TGTGCCAGCAGACGACAGGGGAACGATGGCTACACCTTC	CASRRQGNDGYTF
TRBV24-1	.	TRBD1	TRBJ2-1	TGTGCCACCAGTGAACTCGGACAGGGGGCTCAGAATGGGCAGTTCTTC	CATSELGQGAQNGQFF
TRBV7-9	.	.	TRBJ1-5	TGTGCCAGCAGCCCGATCCGACAATGGGTGGATGAGCCCCAGCATTTT	CASSPIRQWVDEPQHF
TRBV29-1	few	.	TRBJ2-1	TGCAGCGTTGTCGGCCATAGCTCCTACAATGAGCAGTTCTTC	CSVVGHSSYNEQFF
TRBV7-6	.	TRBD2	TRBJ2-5	TGTGCCAGCAGCCCAATAGCGGGGGCGTCCCGAGGGACCCAGTACTTC	CASSPIAGASRGTQYF
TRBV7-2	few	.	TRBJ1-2	TGTGCCAGCAGCCCCCTACTCATCGGGGCGGCCTATGGCTACACCTTC	CASSPLLIGAAYGYTF
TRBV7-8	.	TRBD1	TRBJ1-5	TGTGCCAGCAGCTTAGCAACAGGGGTCTTTTTCAATCAGCCCCAGCATTTT	CASSLATGVFFNQPQHF
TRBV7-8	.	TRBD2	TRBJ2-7	TGTGCCAGCAGCTTAGTAGTTAGCGGGGGACCTTCCTACAATGAGCAGTACTTC	CASSLVVSGGPSYNEQYF
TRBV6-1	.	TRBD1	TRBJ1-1	TGTGCCAGCAGGGAAGGACAGGGGGGAAAAGCTTTCTTT	CASREGQGGKAFF
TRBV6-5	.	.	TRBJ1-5	TGTGCCAGCAGTTACTTCGCGGGGGCGCTGGGTCAGCCCCAGCATTTT	CASSYFAGALGQPQHF
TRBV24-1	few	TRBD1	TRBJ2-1	TGTGCCACCAGTTGGGGGACAGGGGTAATCAATGAGCAGTTCTTC	CATSWGTGVINEQFF
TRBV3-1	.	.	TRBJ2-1	TGTGCCAGCAGCCAACTTGGCGGGAAGGGTGAGCAGTTCTTC	CASSQLGGKGEQFF
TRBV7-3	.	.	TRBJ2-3	TGTGCCAGCAGCTTACGACTGGGGAGCACAGATACGCAGTATTTT	CASSLRLGSTDTQYF
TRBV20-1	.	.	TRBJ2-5	TGCAGTGCTCCCCGGGACACCTGGTACCAAGAGACCCAGTACTTC	CSAPRDTWYQETQYF
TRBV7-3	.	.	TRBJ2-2	TGTGCCAGCAGGCCACTTAACACCGGGGAGCTGTTTTTT	CASRPLNTGELFF
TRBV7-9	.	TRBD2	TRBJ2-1	TGTGCCAGCAGCTTAGAAACCCTAGCGGGGGGACCGTACAATGAGCAGTTCTTC	CASSLETLAGGPYNEQFF
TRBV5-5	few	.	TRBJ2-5	TGTGCCAGCAGCTTGATCAGTGGAGAGACCCAGTACTTC	CASSLISGETQYF
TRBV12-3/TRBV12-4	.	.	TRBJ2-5	TGTGCCAGCAGGTGGGGGACTTTTTATGGAGAGCAGTACTTC	CASRWGTFYGEQYF
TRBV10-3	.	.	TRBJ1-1	TGTGCCATCAGTGAGTCTGTCAGGGAAGCTGAAGCTTTCTTT	CAISESVREAEAFF
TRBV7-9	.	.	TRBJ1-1	TGTGCCAGCAGCTATAAGGGCGGCACTGAAGCTTTCTTT	CASSYKGGTEAFF
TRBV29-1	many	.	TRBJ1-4	TGCAGCGTTGGTTCGGGTAACCTCGGAAAACTGTTTTTT	CSVGSGNLGKLFF
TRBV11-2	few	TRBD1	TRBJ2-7	TGTGCCAGCAGCCCCCTGAAGCGCGACCGTGGGTTACAGGGGAAGGACTACGAGCAGTACTTC	CASSPLKRDRGLQGKDYEQYF
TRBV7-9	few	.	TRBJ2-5	TGTGCCAGCAGAAGTCAGGGAGGTGAGACCCAGTACTTC	CASRSQGGETQYF
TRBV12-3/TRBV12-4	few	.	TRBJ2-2	TGTGCCAGCACCTGGTCGAACACCGGGGAGCTGTTTTTT	CASTWSNTGELFF
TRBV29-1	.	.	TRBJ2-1	TGCAGCGCGGGACGGTCAAGCTCCTACAATGAGCAGTTCTTC	CSAGRSSSYNEQFF
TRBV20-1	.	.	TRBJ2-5	TGCAGTGCTAGAAGCCAAGAGACCCAGTACTTC	CSARSQETQYF
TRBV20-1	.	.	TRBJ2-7	TGCAGTGCTAGAGATCCGACCGCCTACGAGCAGTACTTC	CSARDPTAYEQYF
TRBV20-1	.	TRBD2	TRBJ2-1	TGCAGTGCCGGACTAGCGGGGGTTAACCACGGTGAGCAGTTCTTC	CSAGLAGVNHGEQFF
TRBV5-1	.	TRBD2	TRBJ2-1	TGCGCCAGCAGTTTTGCGACTAGCGGGAATGAGCAGTTCTTC	CASSFATSGNEQFF